This T cell receptor (beta chain) is from a study of CXCR3-negative and CXCR3-positive naive CD8 T cells. General study results and limits: CXCR3-positive naive cells carried more hydrophobic TRB CDR3s than CXCR3-negative ones.

About this clonotype: Its specificity is not known.

Germline assignment: CDR1 DFQATT and CDR2 SNEGSKA (reference sequence). CDR3 length equals 15 residues. Through 5' RACE with UMI labels, the TRB cDNA libraries were prepared. TCRdb reprocessed the 5' RACE reads, keeping one entry per CDR3 protein, no DNA. The table lists over 70,000 distinct CDR3 sequences. This chain connects TRBV20-1 to TRBJ2-7; lacking DNA, the TRBD1 call made by TCRdb goes unchecked. This sequence was found in a human donor in good health. Some clones in this sample may be carry-over from other donors' samples. Sequencing input: naive CXCR3+ CD8+ T cells from blood. Subset indicated: CD45RO-CCR7+CD27+CD95- naive CD8+ T cells expressing CXCR3 (TNR3+). The CDR3: CSAAPEEADSYEQYF.